The entry that follows covers one T cell receptor (beta chain) sequence. Its matching antigen is unknown. The data were taken from a study of T cell responses to AZD1222 COVID-19 vaccine. Trimming cost V 6 bases and J 0 bases; bases outside gene matches: 11. The CDR3 consists of 16 residues. CDR1 LGHNT and CDR2 FRNRAP come from the germline V gene. TCRdb keeps only in-frame clones here, not all; method: immunoSEQ multiplex PCR. The table includes about 100,000 clones, 86% detected once. Study-level findings and limits: Nearly half of the spike-specific TCRs reportedly recognize variant regions that carry no mutations. The donor cohort was predominantly white British with a female majority, and clonal diversity may have been underestimated. AZD1222 recipients seropositive at baseline numbered only five or six.

Material: peripheral blood, obtained on day 0 of AZD1222 vaccination. The sequence was obtained from an adult in good health. The chain carries TRBV12-5 and TRBJ2-7; 7 bases are a match to TRBD1. DNA for the CDR3: TGTGCTAGTGGCCTTGGGAAGACAGGGTTCTCCTACGAGCAGTACTTC. This codes for CASGLGKTGFSYEQYF.